This TCR beta chain was found in a study of OX40 agonist ivuxolimab in advanced cancers. Study overall: Hepatocellular carcinoma, melanoma, renal cell or head and neck cancer was diagnosed in the dose-escalation patients. Study-level findings and limits: Partial responders treated at 0.1-3.0 mg/kg exhibited clonal expansion among the lowest measured. Low levels of normalized T-cell clonal expansion also appeared in some nonresponders. Fewer expanded clones were found on average in CD4+ than in CD8+ T cells.

Of note for this clone: Antigen specificity is unknown.

The CDR3 has 15 amino acids. CDR1 and CDR2 from the germline V gene are SGDLS and YYNGEE. The V end lost 0 bases, the J end lost 2 bases, and 8 bases lay between the germline ends. Profiling relied on immunoSEQ multiplex PCR, and the TCRdb table lists in-frame clones only, not all of them. There are 70,000 to 95,000 clones in the sample; more than 85% occur only once, and about 6.6% lies in the top ten. The J gene is TRBJ2-2, the V gene TRBV9; D call uncertain. This receptor was taken from an adult with an advanced solid tumor such as melanoma, head and neck, liver or kidney cancer. The sequences come from CD4+ or CD8+ T cells sorted from blood, collected in a trial of the OX40 agonist ivuxolimab. The chain's CDR3 is CASSVARSNTGELFF. CDR3 in DNA: TGTGCCAGCAGCGTAGCCCGCAGTAACACCGGGGAGCTGTTTTTT.